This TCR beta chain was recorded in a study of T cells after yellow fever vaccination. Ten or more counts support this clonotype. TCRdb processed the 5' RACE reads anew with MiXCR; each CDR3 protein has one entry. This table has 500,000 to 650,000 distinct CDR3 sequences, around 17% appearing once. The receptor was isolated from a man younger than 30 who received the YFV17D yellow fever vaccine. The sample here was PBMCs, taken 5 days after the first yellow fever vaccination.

The CDR3 protein is CASSLRSGAGTYEQYF. The CDR3 DNA follows: TGTGCCAGCAGCTTACGTTCAGGGGCCGGGACCTACGAGCAGTACTTC. The V and J genes are TRBV7-6 and TRBJ2-7; weak D call: TRBD1 (6 bases). V was trimmed by 2 bases and J by 2 bases, leaving 16 bases between them. In germline, CDR1 is SGHVS, CDR2 FNYEAQ. The CDR3 totals 16 residues.